This T cell receptor beta chain was sequenced in a study of tumor-infiltrating lymphocytes in primary liver carcinoma. Findings and caveats of the study: Blood had a significantly lower top-250-clone fraction than tumors did (p = 0.039).

The investigators made TCR beta cDNA from approximately 510 ng total RNA, using a constant-region primer. Slightly modified ARM-PCR, run as three nested multiplex PCR rounds, produced the TCR beta libraries. The study ran its first two PCR rounds for approximately 11 cycles each, using TRBV1-TRBV30 forward primers and a C-beta reverse primer. TCRdb ran MiXCR on the multiplex PCR reads and lists one entry per CDR3 protein. The sample contains tens of thousands of distinct CDR3 sequences, approximately 77% of which appear only once. Co-extracting RNA and DNA was done with roughly 17-34 mg of unsorted bulk tissue as input. Each tumor was sampled at four poles and its centre. The CDR3 contains 15 residues. Per the germline V gene, CDR1 is MNHEY and CDR2 is SVGAGI. Concerning this clonotype: Its specificity is not known. One end of the junction is discordant with germline, which a read error may explain.

The sequencing sample was made of liver tumor tissue from sampling region 5. This sample's subset: tumor region T5, tumor centre. J is TRBJ2-2 and V is TRBV6-5; D may be TRBD1 (6 bases). This clonotype originated in a woman aged 25-40 years with primary liver carcinoma and hepatitis B virus infection. The CDR3: CASSQRTGFTGELFF. CDR3 bases: TGTGCCAGCAGTCAGCGAACAGGGTTCACCGGGGAGCTATTTTTT.